The 5 T cell receptor beta chains reported below all come from one sample, sequenced in a study of blood T cell repertoires in COVID-19. This table comes from immunoSEQ multiplex PCR, and its TCRdb copy is limited to in-frame clones, with some not included. The repertoire holds 440,000 or so clones, with about 88% as singletons. What was sequenced was peripheral blood. These receptors were obtained from a woman aged 40 to 55 with COVID-19, enrolled during active disease.

Points on this clone: Different DNA sequences within this sample yield the same CDR3. The V gene is TRBV7-9, the J gene TRBJ1-1, with a weak D call TRBD1 (5 bases). This CDR3 spans 13 amino acids. CDR1 is SEHNR and CDR2 is FQNEAQ in the germline V gene (reference sequence). Deletions cut 5 bases from V and 1 base from J, with 8 bases between. CDR3 in amino acids: CASSQDRNTEAFF. The CDR3, as DNA: TGTGCCAGCAGCCAAGACAGGAACACTGAAGCTTTCTTT.

This clone occurred once. The chain couples TRBV9 to TRBJ1-2, with no clear D. The CDR3 contains 13 residues. Germline V gene data show CDR1 as SGDLS and CDR2 as YYNGEE. Between the trimmed V and J ends, which lost 7 bases and 8 bases, there was a span of 18 bases. The DNA of the CDR3 is TGTGCCAGCCATTCTAGCGTCTCTGGGGGCTACACCTTC. Protein sequence: CASHSSVSGGYTF.

The chain links TRBV19 to TRBJ2-1; D is possibly TRBD2 (6 bases). This CDR3 has 15 residues. Germline assignment: CDR1 LNHDA and CDR2 SQIVND (reference sequence). Trimming left V 5 bases short and J 8 bases short, with 19 bases between. The chain's CDR3 is CASSQRVGLIHEQFF. In DNA, the CDR3 is TGTGCCAGTAGTCAGCGGGTGGGTTTGATCCATGAGCAGTTCTTC.

This chain uses TRBV19 with TRBJ1-1; tentative D call: TRBD1 (6 bases). Germline V gene data show CDR1 as LNHDA and CDR2 as SQIVND (reference sequence). V gave up 4 bases and J gave up 0 bases, with 12 bases separating them. CDR3 length equals 15 residues. Written as DNA, the CDR3 is TGTGCCAGTAGTAAAGCCGGACAGCTGAACACTGAAGCTTTCTTT. Its translation: CASSKAGQLNTEAFF.

The rearrangement joins TRBV19 to TRBJ1-2; 10 bases are a match to TRBD1. Germline V lookup: CDR1 LNHDA, CDR2 SQIVND (reference sequence). The ends lost 2 bases at V and 8 bases at J; junction bases unmatched: 8. This CDR3 comprises 15 residues. The CDR3 reads CASSITPTGGWGYTF. DNA for the CDR3: TGTGCCAGTAGTATAACCCCGACAGGGGGCTGGGGCTACACCTTC.